The 10 T cell receptor beta chains below were found in one sample sequenced in a study of shared clonotypes between healthy human individuals. Sequencing was performed with immunoSEQ multiplex PCR; in TCRdb, only in-frame clones are kept and a portion is missing. The sample records about 990,000 clones, around 78% being singletons. The sample taken for sequencing was memory CD4+ T cells from PBMCs. Subset defined: CD45RA-negative fraction. These receptor sequences come from a man between 18 and 35 years old in good health. Some clones in this sample may be carry-over from other donors' samples.

The chain joins TRBV30 to TRBJ1-1, with 8 positions matching TRBD1. After removal of 0 bases from V and 0 bases from J, the junction contained 3 bases not matched to a gene. CDR1 is GTSNPN and CDR2 is SVGIG in the germline V gene (reference sequence). The CDR3 length is 15 residues. DNA of the CDR3: TGTGCCTGGAGTGTCAGGGGGCGGATGAACACTGAAGCTTTCTTT. Its protein product is CAWSVRGRMNTEAFF.

The rearrangement joins TRBV28 to TRBJ2-5, with 7 bases lining up with TRBD1. The germline CDR1 and CDR2 sequences are MDHEN and SYDVKM. After removal of 7 bases from V and 5 bases from J, the junction contained 16 bases not matched to a gene. CDR3 length: 16 amino acids. CDR3 coding DNA: TGTGCCAGCACTTCTCGGGTAGGGGGCTTAGGTGAGACCCAGTACTTC. Translation: CASTSRVGGLGETQYF.

The gene calls are TRBV27 and TRBJ2-7, with D perhaps given as TRBD1 or TRBD2 (5 bases each). Trimming took off 10 bases at V and 3 bases at J, with 19 bases between the two ends. The length of the CDR3 is 14 residues. The V gene's germline CDR1 is MNHEY and CDR2 SMNVEV (reference sequence). The CDR3 protein is CATRLLGQGYEQYF. The CDR3 nucleotides are TGTGCCACCAGACTATTGGGCCAGGGCTACGAGCAGTACTTC.

The chain recombines TRBV6-6 with TRBJ1-2; D is ambiguous. The V end lost 4 bases, the J end lost 5 bases, and 20 bases lay between the germline ends. Germline-derived CDR1 and CDR2 are MNHNY and SVGAGI (reference sequence). The CDR3 sequence is 16 residues long. The CDR3 reads CASSLALSGLTYGYTF. CDR3 bases: TGTGCCAGCAGTTTAGCTCTATCCGGGCTTACTTATGGCTACACCTTC.

The chain carries TRBV7-6 and TRBJ2-3; D is ambiguous. V lost 5 bases and J lost 1, with 19 bases in between. Germline V gene lookup returns CDR1 SGHVS and CDR2 FNYEAQ. This CDR3 has 17 amino acids. The CDR3 nucleotides read TGTGCCAGCAGCCAAAGGCAAGGGAATAGGGGCACAGATACGCAGTATTTT. As protein: CASSQRQGNRGTDTQYF.

This rearrangement joins TRBV2 to TRBJ2-2; D is possibly TRBD1 (6 bases). There are 13 residues in the CDR3. Trimming shortened V by 6 bases and J by 6 bases, and 11 bases separated the two germline ends. CDR1 is SNHLY and CDR2 is FYNNEI in the germline V gene. Here the CDR3 DNA reads TGTGCCAGCAGACAACAGGGACCCGGGGAGCTGTTTTTT. It specifies CASRQQGPGELFF. Variable domain in full (rest from reference TRBV2 and TRBJ2-2): EPEVTQTPSHQVTQMGQEVILRCVPISNHLYFYWYRQILGQKVEFLVSFYNNEISEKSEIFDDQFSVERPDGSNFTLKIRSTKLEDSAMYFCASRQQGPGELFFGEGSRLTVL.

This clone has at least ten counts. The chain joins TRBV27 to TRBJ1-4, with a tentative D call TRBD1 (5 bases). Trimming shortened V by 3 bases and J by 11 bases, and 13 bases separated the two germline ends. The CDR3 is 13 residues long. Germline V CDR1 and CDR2: MNHEY, SMNVEV (reference sequence). The DNA of the CDR3 is TGTGCCAGCAGTTTGCGGGGGTCCGGGAAACTGTTTTTT. It specifies CASSLRGSGKLFF.

V and J are TRBV7-2 and TRBJ1-5; D unclear. Trimming left V 1 base short and J 7 bases short, with 14 bases between. CDR3 size: 15 residues. Germline CDR1 is SGHTA and CDR2 is FQGNSA. CDR3 DNA sequence: TGTGCCAGCAGCTTAGATGGCCGGGAAGGGCAGCCCCAGCATTTT. This encodes CASSLDGREGQPQHF.

The V gene is TRBV19, the J gene TRBJ2-2, with D perhaps assigned TRBD1 or TRBD2 (5 bases each). The CDR3 is made up of 17 amino acids. The ends were cut back, 3 bases at V and 8 bases at J, with 22 bases in the middle. Germline CDR1 LNHDA, CDR2 SQIVND (reference sequence). CDR3 in DNA: TGTGCCAGTAGTATTTTCGGGGACCCGACAGCAACAGGGGAGCTGTTTTTT. This sequence encodes CASSIFGDPTATGELFF. The full variable domain, rest sourced from reference TRBV19 and TRBJ2-2, is DGGITQSPKYLFRKEGQNVTLSCEQNLNHDAMYWYRQDPGQGLRLIYYSQIVNDFQKGDIAEGYSVSREKKESFPLTVTSAQKNPTAFYLCASSIFGDPTATGELFFGEGSRLTVL.

The chain has TRBV6-5 and TRBJ1-3, with D tentatively TRBD1 (6 bases). The germline V gene has CDR1 MNHEY and CDR2 SVGAGI. The CDR3 contains 14 residues. V was clipped by 6 bases and J by 4 bases, with 13 bases between them. CDR3 coding DNA: TGTGCCAGCAGCTTCAACAGGGAGGGAAACACCATATATTTT. Its protein is CASSFNREGNTIYF.